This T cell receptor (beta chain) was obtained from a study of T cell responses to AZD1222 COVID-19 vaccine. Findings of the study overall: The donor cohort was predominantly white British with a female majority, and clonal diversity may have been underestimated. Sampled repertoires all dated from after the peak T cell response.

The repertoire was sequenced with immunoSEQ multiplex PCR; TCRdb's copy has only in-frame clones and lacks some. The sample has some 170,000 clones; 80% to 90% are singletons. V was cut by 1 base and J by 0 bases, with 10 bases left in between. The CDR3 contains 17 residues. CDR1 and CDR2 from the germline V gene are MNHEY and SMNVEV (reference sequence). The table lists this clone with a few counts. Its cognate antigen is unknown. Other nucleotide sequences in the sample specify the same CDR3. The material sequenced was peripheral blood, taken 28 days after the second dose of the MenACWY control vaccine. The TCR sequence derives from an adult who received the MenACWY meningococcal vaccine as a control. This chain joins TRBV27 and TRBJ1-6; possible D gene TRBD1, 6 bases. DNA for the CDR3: TGTGCCAGCAGTTTATTCAGGGGAAGCTCCTATAATTCACCCCTCCACTTT. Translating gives CASSLFRGSSYNSPLHF.